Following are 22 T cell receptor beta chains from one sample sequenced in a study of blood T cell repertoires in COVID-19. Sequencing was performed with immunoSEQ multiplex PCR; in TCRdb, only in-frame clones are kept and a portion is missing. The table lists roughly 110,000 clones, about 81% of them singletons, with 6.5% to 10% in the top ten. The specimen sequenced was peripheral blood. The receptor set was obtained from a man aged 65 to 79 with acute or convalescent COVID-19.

The CDR3 here is CASSSRAVPGTEAFF. The CDR3 DNA reads TGTGCCAGCAGCTCCCGTGCGGTCCCCGGTACTGAAGCTTTCTTT. This chain uses TRBV7-3 with TRBJ1-1; no firm D call. CDR3 length equals 15 residues. Between the trimmed V and J ends, which lost 4 bases and 5 bases, there was a span of 17 bases. From germline, CDR1 is SGHTA and CDR2 FQGTGA.

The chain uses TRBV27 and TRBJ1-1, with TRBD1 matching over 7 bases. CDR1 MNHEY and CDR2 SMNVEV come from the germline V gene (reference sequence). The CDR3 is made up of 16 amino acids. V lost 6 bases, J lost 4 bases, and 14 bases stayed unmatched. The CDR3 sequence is CASSLHPGQGGTEAFF. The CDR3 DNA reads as TGTGCCAGCAGCCTTCATCCGGGCCAGGGGGGCACTGAAGCTTTCTTT.

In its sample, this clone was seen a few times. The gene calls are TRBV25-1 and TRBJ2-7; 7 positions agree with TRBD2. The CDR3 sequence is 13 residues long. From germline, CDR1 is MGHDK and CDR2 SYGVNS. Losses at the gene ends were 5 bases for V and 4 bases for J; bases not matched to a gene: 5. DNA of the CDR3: TGTGCCAGCAGTTACGGGGGGTTATACGAGCAGTACTTC. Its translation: CASSYGGLYEQYF.

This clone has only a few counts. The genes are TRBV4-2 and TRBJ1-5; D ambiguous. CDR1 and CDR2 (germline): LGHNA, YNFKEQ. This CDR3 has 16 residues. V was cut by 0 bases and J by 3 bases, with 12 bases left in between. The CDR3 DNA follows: TGTGCCAGCAGCCAAGATCCTAGCGCCTCCAATCAGCCCCAGCATTTT. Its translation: CASSQDPSASNQPQHF.

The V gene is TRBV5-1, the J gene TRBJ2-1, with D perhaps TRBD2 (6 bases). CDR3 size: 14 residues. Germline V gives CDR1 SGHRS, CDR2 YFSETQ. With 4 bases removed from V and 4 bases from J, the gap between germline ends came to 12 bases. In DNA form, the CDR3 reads TGCGCCAGCAGCCCTGGGACTGAATACAATGAGCAGTTCTTC. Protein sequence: CASSPGTEYNEQFF.

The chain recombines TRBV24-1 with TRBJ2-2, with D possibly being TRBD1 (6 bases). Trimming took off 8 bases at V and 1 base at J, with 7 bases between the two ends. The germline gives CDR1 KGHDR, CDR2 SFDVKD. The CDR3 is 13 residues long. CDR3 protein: CATKTGNTGELFF. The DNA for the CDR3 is TGTGCCACCAAGACAGGGAACACCGGGGAGCTGTTTTTT.

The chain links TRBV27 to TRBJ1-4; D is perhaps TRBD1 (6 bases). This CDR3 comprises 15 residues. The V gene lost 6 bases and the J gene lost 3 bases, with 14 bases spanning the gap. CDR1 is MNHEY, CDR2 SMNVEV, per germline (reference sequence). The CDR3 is CASRLLGAANEKLFF. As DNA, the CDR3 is TGTGCCAGCAGACTGTTGGGGGCAGCTAATGAAAAACTGTTTTTT.

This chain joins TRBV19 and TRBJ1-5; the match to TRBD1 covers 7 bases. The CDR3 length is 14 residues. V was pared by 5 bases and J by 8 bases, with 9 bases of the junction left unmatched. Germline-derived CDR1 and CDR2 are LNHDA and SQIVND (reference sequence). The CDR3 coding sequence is TGTGCCAGTAGTGCGACAGGGAGATCGGAGCCCCAGCATTTT. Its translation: CASSATGRSEPQHF.

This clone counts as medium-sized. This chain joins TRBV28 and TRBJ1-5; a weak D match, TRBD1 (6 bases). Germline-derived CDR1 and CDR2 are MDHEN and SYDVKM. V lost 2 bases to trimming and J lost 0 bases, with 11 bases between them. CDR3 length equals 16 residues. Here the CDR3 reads CASSLITGFSNQPQHF. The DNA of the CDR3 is TGTGCCAGCAGTTTAATCACAGGGTTTAGCAATCAGCCCCAGCATTTT.

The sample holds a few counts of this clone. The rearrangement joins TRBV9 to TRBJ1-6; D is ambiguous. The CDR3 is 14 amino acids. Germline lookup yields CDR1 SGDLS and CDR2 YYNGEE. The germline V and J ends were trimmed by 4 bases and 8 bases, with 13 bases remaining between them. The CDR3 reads CASSNHKQYSPLHF. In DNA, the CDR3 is TGTGCCAGCAGCAATCATAAGCAATATTCACCCCTCCACTTT.

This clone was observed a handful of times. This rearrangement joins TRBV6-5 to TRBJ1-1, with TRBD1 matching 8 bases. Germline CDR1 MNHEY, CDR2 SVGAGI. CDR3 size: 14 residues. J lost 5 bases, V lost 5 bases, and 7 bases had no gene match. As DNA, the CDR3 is TGTGCCAGCAGTCCTAGACAGGGGCGGACTGAAGCTTTCTTT. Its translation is CASSPRQGRTEAFF.

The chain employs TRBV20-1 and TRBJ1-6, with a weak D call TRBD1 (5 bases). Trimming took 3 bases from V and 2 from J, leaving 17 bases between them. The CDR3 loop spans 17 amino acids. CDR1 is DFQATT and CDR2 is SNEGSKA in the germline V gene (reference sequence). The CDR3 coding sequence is TGCAGTGCTAGTCGGTTGACGGGGGGAACCTATAATTCACCCCTCCACTTT. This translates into CSASRLTGGTYNSPLHF.

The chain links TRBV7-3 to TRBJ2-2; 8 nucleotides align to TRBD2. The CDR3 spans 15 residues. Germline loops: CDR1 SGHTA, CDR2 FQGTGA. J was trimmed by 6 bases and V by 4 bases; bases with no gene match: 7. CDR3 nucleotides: TGTGCCAGCAGCTCAAGGAGCGGGGGTTCCGGGGAGCTGTTTTTT. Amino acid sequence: CASSSRSGGSGELFF.

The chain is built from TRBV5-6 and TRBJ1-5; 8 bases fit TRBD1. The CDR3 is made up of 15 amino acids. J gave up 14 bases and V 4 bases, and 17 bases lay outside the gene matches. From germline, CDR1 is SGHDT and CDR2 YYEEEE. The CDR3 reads CASSIFDRGLSKKHF. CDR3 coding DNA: TGTGCCAGCAGCATTTTCGACAGGGGCCTCTCTAAAAAGCATTTT.

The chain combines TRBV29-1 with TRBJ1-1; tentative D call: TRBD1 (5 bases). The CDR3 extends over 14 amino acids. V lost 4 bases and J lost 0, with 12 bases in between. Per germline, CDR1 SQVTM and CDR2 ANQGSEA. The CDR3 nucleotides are TGCAGCGTTGGGGGGGGACGGATGAACACTGAAGCTTTCTTT. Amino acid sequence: CSVGGGRMNTEAFF.

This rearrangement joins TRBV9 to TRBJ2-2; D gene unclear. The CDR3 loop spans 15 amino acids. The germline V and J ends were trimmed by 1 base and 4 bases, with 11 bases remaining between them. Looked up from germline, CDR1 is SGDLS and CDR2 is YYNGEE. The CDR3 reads CASSVRTEITGELFF. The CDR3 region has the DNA TGTGCCAGCAGCGTACGTACAGAGATCACCGGGGAGCTGTTTTTT.

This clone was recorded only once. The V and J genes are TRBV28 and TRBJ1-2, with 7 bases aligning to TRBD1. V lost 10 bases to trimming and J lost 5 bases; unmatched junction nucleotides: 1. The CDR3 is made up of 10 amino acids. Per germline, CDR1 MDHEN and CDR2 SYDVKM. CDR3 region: CATGGYGYTF. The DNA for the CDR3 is TGTGCCACAGGGGGGTATGGCTACACCTTC.

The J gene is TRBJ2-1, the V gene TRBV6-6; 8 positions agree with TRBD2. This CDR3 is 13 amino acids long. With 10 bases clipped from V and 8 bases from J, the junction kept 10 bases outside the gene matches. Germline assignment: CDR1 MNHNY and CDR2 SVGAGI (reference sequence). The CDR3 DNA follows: TGTGCCATCACGGGAGGGTGGGGCGATGAGCAGTTCTTC. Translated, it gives CAITGGWGDEQFF.

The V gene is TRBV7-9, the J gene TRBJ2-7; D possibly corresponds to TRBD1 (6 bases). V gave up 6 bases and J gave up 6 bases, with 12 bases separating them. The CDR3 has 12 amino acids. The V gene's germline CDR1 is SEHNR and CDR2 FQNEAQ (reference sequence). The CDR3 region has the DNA TGTGCCAGCAGGACCGGACAGTCCGAGCAGTACTTC. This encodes CASRTGQSEQYF.

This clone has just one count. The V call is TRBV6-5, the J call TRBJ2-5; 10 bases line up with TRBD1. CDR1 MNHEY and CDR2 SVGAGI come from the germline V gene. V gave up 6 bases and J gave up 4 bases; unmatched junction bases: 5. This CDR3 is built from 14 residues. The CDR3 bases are TGTGCCAGCAGAGGACAGGGGGGAGGAGAGACCCAGTACTTC. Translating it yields CASRGQGGGETQYF.

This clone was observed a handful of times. CDR3 nucleotide sequence: TGTGCCTGGAGAGCTGACAGGGGTGAAGCTTTCTTT. It is translated as CAWRADRGEAFF. The chain joins TRBV30 to TRBJ1-1; TRBD1 matches 8 bases. Germline V gene data show CDR1 as GTSNPN and CDR2 as SVGIG (reference sequence). The CDR3 consists of 12 residues. The V segment lost 3 bases and the J segment 7 bases; nucleotides outside the gene matches: 4.

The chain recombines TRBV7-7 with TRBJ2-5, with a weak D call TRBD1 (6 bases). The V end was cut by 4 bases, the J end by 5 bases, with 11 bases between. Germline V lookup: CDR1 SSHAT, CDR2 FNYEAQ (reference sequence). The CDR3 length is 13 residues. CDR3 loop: CASSSGVRETQYF. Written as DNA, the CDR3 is TGTGCCAGCAGCTCAGGGGTGCGGGAGACCCAGTACTTC. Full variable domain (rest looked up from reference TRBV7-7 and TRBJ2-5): GAGVSQSPRYKVTKRGQDVTLRCDPISSHATLYWYQQALGQGPEFLTYFNYEAQPDKSGLPSDRFSAERPEGSISTLTIQRTEQRDSAMYRCASSSGVRETQYFGPGTRLLVL.